Shown below are 12 T cell receptor beta chains from a single sample sequenced in a study of blood T cell repertoires in COVID-19. Data came from immunoSEQ multiplex PCR; TCRdb stores just in-frame clones and leaves some out. The table lists over 65,000 clones, around 87% of them singletons. The sequenced material came from peripheral blood. The receptors derive from a human donor in a cohort sampled during active COVID-19.

This clone appeared a few times. The chain couples TRBV4-1 to TRBJ2-7; D not certain. The germline V gene has CDR1 MGHRA and CDR2 YSYEKL. V was clipped by 1 base and J by 0 bases, with 10 bases between them. This CDR3 is 15 amino acids long. The CDR3 DNA sequence: TGCGCCAGCAGCCAAGGGGCGCCCGGCTCCTACGAGCAGTACTTC. Translation: CASSQGAPGSYEQYF.

This clone was seen a handful of times. The rearrangement uses TRBV6-5 and TRBJ1-1, with D perhaps matching TRBD1 (5 bases). In germline, CDR1 is MNHEY, CDR2 SVGAGI. With 3 bases removed from V and 0 bases from J, the gap between germline ends came to 14 bases. CDR3 length: 16 amino acids. The CDR3 is CASSYMGRGLNTEAFF. The CDR3 DNA is TGTGCCAGCAGTTATATGGGGCGGGGATTGAACACTGAAGCTTTCTTT.

The rearrangement links TRBV7-8 to TRBJ2-5, with 9 nucleotides matching TRBD2. Germline lookup yields CDR1 SGHVS and CDR2 FQNEAQ. The V and J ends lost 2 bases and 5 bases, in that order; junction bases with no gene match: 15. The CDR3 spans 18 residues. DNA of the CDR3: TGTGCCAGCAGCTTACCCCCTAAGGGTGCGGGAGGGGAGGAGACCCAGTACTTC. The encoded protein is CASSLPPKGAGGEETQYF. The full variable domain, completed using reference TRBV7-8 and TRBJ2-5, is GAGVSQSPRYKVAKRGQDVALRCDPISGHVSLFWYQQALGQGPEFLTYFQNEAQLDKSGLPSDRFFAERPEGSVSTLKIQRTQQEDSAVYLCASSLPPKGAGGEETQYFGPGTRLLVL.

This rearrangement joins TRBV18 to TRBJ1-5, with 7 bases that match TRBD1. The CDR3 is made up of 16 amino acids. Trimming at V came to 3 bases and at J to 2 bases, leaving 7 bases not matched to a gene. The germline V gene encodes CDR1 KGHSH and CDR2 LQKENI. CDR3 coding DNA: TGTGCCAGCTCACCCGGAGGGGGCAAAGGCAATCAGCCCCAGCATTTT. Translation gives CASSPGGGKGNQPQHF.

This chain connects TRBV5-1 to TRBJ2-5, with 13 bases that match TRBD2. The V and J ends lost 3 bases and 3 bases, in that order; junction bases with no gene match: 5. Germline CDR1 is SGHRS and CDR2 is YFSETQ. The CDR3 has 16 amino acids. CDR3 coding DNA: TGCGCCAGCAGCTGGACTAGCGGGGGAAGGGAAGAGACCCAGTACTTC. Amino acid sequence: CASSWTSGGREETQYF.

This clone has a handful of counts. The chain carries TRBV7-2 and TRBJ2-3; weak D call: TRBD2 (5 bases). Germline assignment: CDR1 SGHTA and CDR2 FQGNSA. The V gene lost 2 bases and the J gene lost 0 bases, with 9 bases spanning the gap. The CDR3 runs to 15 residues. This chain's CDR3 is CASSLMRRSTDTQYF. For the CDR3, the DNA is TGTGCCAGCAGCTTAATGAGGAGGAGCACAGATACGCAGTATTTT.

The chain recombines TRBV29-1 with TRBJ2-1; 10 bases map to TRBD2. Trimming took 1 base from V and 13 from J; bases not matched to a gene: 4. The germline gives CDR1 SQVTM, CDR2 ANQGSEA. The CDR3 covers 12 residues. DNA of the CDR3: TGCAGCGTTGAAGCTAGCGGGAGATCCCAGTTCTTC. Its translation is CSVEASGRSQFF.

The chain employs TRBV19 and TRBJ1-5, with 10 positions matching TRBD1. CDR3 length: 16 residues. V shed 6 bases, J shed 2 bases, and the junction held 7 bases outside the gene matches. The germline V gene has CDR1 LNHDA and CDR2 SQIVND (reference sequence). The CDR3, as DNA: TGTGCCAGTAGGACCTCCGGGACAGGGGGCAATCAGCCCCAGCATTTT. Translating gives CASRTSGTGGNQPQHF.

Details on this clone: The same CDR3 arises from other DNA sequences in this sample as well. This chain joins TRBV24-1 and TRBJ2-2, with 8 bases aligning to TRBD1. The germline V gene has CDR1 KGHDR and CDR2 SFDVKD. V was clipped by 0 bases and J by 2 bases; unmatched bases: 1. The CDR3 is 16 amino acids. Here the CDR3 reads CATSDLGQGNTGELFF. CDR3 nucleotide sequence: TGTGCCACCAGTGATTTGGGACAGGGAAACACCGGGGAGCTGTTTTTT.

The V gene is TRBV6-5, the J gene TRBJ2-7, with TRBD1 identical over 10 bases. V trimming: 10 bases; J trimming: 5 bases; junction bases outside the gene matches: 11. This CDR3 has 14 amino acids. Germline V lookup: CDR1 MNHEY, CDR2 SVGAGI. CDR3 in amino acids: CATTAGTGAHEQYF. The CDR3 region has the DNA TGTGCCACCACCGCCGGGACAGGGGCCCACGAGCAGTACTTC.

The chain combines TRBV19 with TRBJ1-1, with D tentatively TRBD1 (6 bases). V dropped 3 bases and J dropped 1 base, with 12 bases sitting between them. Per germline, CDR1 LNHDA and CDR2 SQIVND (reference sequence). This CDR3 comprises 15 residues. The CDR3: CASSIWDTPNTEAFF. CDR3 nucleotides: TGTGCCAGTAGTATTTGGGACACCCCGAACACTGAAGCTTTCTTT. The full variable domain, completed using reference TRBV19 and TRBJ1-1, is DGGITQSPKYLFRKEGQNVTLSCEQNLNHDAMYWYRQDPGQGLRLIYYSQIVNDFQKGDIAEGYSVSREKKESFPLTVTSAQKNPTAFYLCASSIWDTPNTEAFFGQGTRLTVV.

The chain links TRBV10-3 to TRBJ1-2; 7 nucleotides agree with TRBD1. Germline CDR1 reads ENHRY; CDR2 reads SYGVKD. This CDR3 region has 17 residues. The trim removed 3 bases at V and 7 bases at J, leaving 17 bases unmatched. This CDR3 reads CAISDGGQEVRIGGYTF. CDR3 sequence (DNA): TGTGCCATCAGTGACGGTGGACAGGAGGTGAGAATAGGTGGCTACACCTTC.